This entry lists 26 T cell receptor beta chains sequenced from one sample in a study of blood T cell repertoires in COVID-19. Clones were read by immunoSEQ multiplex PCR, and TCRdb kept only the in-frame ones, dropping some. This table has some 290,000 clones, roughly 90% appearing once. Sequenced sample: peripheral blood. Receptor source: a woman in her twenties or thirties with COVID-19, enrolled during active disease.

The V call is TRBV6-1, the J call TRBJ1-5; D is uncertain. Trimming pared 2 bases from V and 3 bases from J, leaving 5 bases between. Germline values: CDR1 MNHNS, CDR2 SASEGT. The CDR3 is 13 residues long. The CDR3 sequence is CASSEQNNQPQHF. The CDR3 DNA reads as TGTGCCAGCAGTGAACAGAACAATCAGCCCCAGCATTTT.

The chain employs TRBV6-2 or TRBV6-3 and TRBJ2-5, with 8 bases aligning to TRBD2. The CDR3 loop spans 15 amino acids. Germline V lookup: CDR1 MNHEY, CDR2 SVGEGT. With V trimmed by 5 bases and J by 4 bases, 9 bases remained unmatched. This chain's CDR3 is CASSQRTSFRETQYF. The DNA for the CDR3 is TGTGCCAGCAGTCAAAGGACTAGCTTCAGAGAGACCCAGTACTTC.

The chain employs TRBV25-1 and TRBJ2-3; unclear D gene. Germline V gene data show CDR1 as MGHDK and CDR2 as SYGVNS. Trimming shortened V by 1 base and J by 3 bases, and 2 bases separated the two germline ends. The CDR3 is 12 amino acids. The DNA for the CDR3 is TGTGCCAGCAGTGAATTAACAGATACGCAGTATTTT. It encodes CASSELTDTQYF.

The V call is TRBV5-6, the J call TRBJ1-1; D possibly corresponds to TRBD1 (6 bases). Germline V gene lookup returns CDR1 SGHDT and CDR2 YYEEEE. The CDR3 spans 14 residues. V was shortened by 0 bases and J by 6 bases, with 12 bases between the two germline ends. CDR3 in amino acids: CASSLAGGSAEAFF. CDR3 sequence (DNA): TGTGCCAGCAGCTTGGCGGGGGGCAGCGCTGAAGCTTTCTTT. Supplemented by reference TRBV5-6 and TRBJ1-1, the full variable domain reads DAGVTQSPTHLIKTRGQQVTLRCSPKSGHDTVSWYQQALGQGPQFIFQYYEEEERQRGNFPDRFSGHQFPNYSSELNVNALLLGDSALYLCASSLAGGSAEAFFGQGTRLTVV.

This clone occurred a few times. The chain recombines TRBV18 with TRBJ1-5; no definite D call. The CDR3 spans 15 residues. Germline CDR1 KGHSH, CDR2 LQKENI. V was cut by 3 bases and J by 4 bases, with 13 bases left in between. This CDR3 is CASSPNGVRNQPQHF. The DNA for the CDR3 is TGTGCCAGCTCACCTAACGGAGTGAGGAATCAGCCCCAGCATTTT.

J is TRBJ1-2 and V is TRBV4-1, with D possibly being TRBD1 (6 bases). Germline V gives CDR1 MGHRA, CDR2 YSYEKL. This CDR3 is built from 15 residues. Trimming stripped 4 bases from V and 7 bases from J, with 19 bases between. CDR3 bases: TGCGCCAGCAGCCTCCTTGGAAGGGGGAAGGTTGGCTACACCTTC. The encoded protein is CASSLLGRGKVGYTF.

This clone appeared once. The chain is built from TRBV19 and TRBJ2-7; D perhaps matches TRBD1 (6 bases). Trimming stripped 0 bases from V and 4 bases from J, with 13 bases between. Germline V lookup: CDR1 LNHDA, CDR2 SQIVND (reference sequence). The CDR3 runs to 15 residues. The DNA for the CDR3 is TGTGCCAGTAGTATAGAGACCAGGGGCAGTTACGAGCAGTACTTC. This codes for CASSIETRGSYEQYF.

V usage is TRBV6-5 and J usage is TRBJ2-3, with 8 bases lining up with TRBD2. J gave up 2 bases and V 10 bases, and 5 bases lay outside the gene matches. CDR3 size: 13 residues. CDR1 is MNHEY and CDR2 is SVGAGI in the germline V gene. The CDR3 sequence is CATRGGITDTQYF. CDR3 in DNA: TGTGCCACCCGGGGGGGTATCACAGATACGCAGTATTTT.

The chain uses TRBV12-5 and TRBJ1-5, with TRBD1 matching 8 bases. The CDR3 length is 15 residues. The V segment lost 3 bases and the J segment 5 bases; nucleotides outside the gene matches: 6. The germline V gene encodes CDR1 LGHNT and CDR2 FRNRAP. This CDR3 reads CASGLEQGGYQPQHF. The CDR3 bases are TGTGCTAGTGGTTTAGAACAGGGGGGATATCAGCCCCAGCATTTT.

The V gene is TRBV7-9, the J gene TRBJ2-7, with TRBD2 matching over 8 bases. The CDR3 runs 15 residues. The germline V gene encodes CDR1 SEHNR and CDR2 FQNEAQ (reference sequence). The trim removed 6 bases at V and 3 bases at J, leaving 10 bases unmatched. The CDR3 DNA sequence: TGTGCCAGCAGTCTCCTTACGGGGGGGCTCTACGAGCAGTACTTC. Translated: CASSLLTGGLYEQYF.

The chain is built from TRBV19 and TRBJ1-5; 9 bases agree with TRBD1. V lost 5 bases and J lost 3; bases outside the gene matches: 5. CDR1 is LNHDA, CDR2 SQIVND, per germline (reference sequence). The CDR3 covers 15 residues. The CDR3 DNA reads TGTGCCAGTAGTCCAACAGGGGGCTACAATCAGCCCCAGCATTTT. It specifies CASSPTGGYNQPQHF.

The V and J genes are TRBV5-6 and TRBJ2-3; no clear D gene. Germline assignment: CDR1 SGHDT and CDR2 YYEEEE. V lost 4 bases and J 5 bases, leaving 11 bases between the germline ends. CDR3 length equals 13 residues. CDR3 sequence: CASSLEFGDTQYF. The CDR3 DNA reads TGTGCCAGCAGCCTTGAGTTCGGAGATACGCAGTATTTT.

This clone was detected a few times. The chain has TRBV12-3 or TRBV12-4 and TRBJ2-7; 7 nucleotides match TRBD1. V was clipped by 5 bases and J by 2 bases; unmatched bases: 3. The CDR3 consists of 13 residues. The CDR3 nucleotides are TGTGCCAGCAGTCCCACAGGGGCCTACGAGCAGTACTTC. Protein: CASSPTGAYEQYF.

This chain joins TRBV18 and TRBJ2-7; 8 positions agree with TRBD2. Germline V lookup: CDR1 KGHSH, CDR2 LQKENI. This CDR3 has 12 residues. The CDR3 loop reads CATGTRSYEQYF. In DNA, the CDR3 is TGTGCTACCGGGACTAGGAGCTACGAGCAGTACTTC.

The chain is built from TRBV19 and TRBJ1-3; no firm D call. There are 16 residues in the CDR3. With 8 bases removed from V and 0 bases from J, the gap between germline ends came to 17 bases. From germline, CDR1 is LNHDA and CDR2 SQIVND (reference sequence). The CDR3 loop reads CASSSLEAGSGNTIYF. The CDR3 DNA reads as TGTGCCAGTTCCTCCCTGGAGGCAGGCTCTGGAAACACCATATATTTT. Drawing the rest from reference TRBV19 and TRBJ1-3, the complete variable domain is DGGITQSPKYLFRKEGQNVTLSCEQNLNHDAMYWYRQDPGQGLRLIYYSQIVNDFQKGDIAEGYSVSREKKESFPLTVTSAQKNPTAFYLCASSSLEAGSGNTIYFGEGSWLTVV.

The CDR3 DNA sequence: TGTGCCAGCAGCGTCGGAGGGGGCTTATCAGAGACCCAGTACTTC. This gives the protein CASSVGGGLSETQYF. The rearrangement links TRBV9 to TRBJ2-5; maybe TRBD1 (7 bases). The V end was cut by 2 bases, the J end by 4 bases, with 15 bases between. CDR1 and CDR2 (germline): SGDLS, YYNGEE. This CDR3 has 15 residues.

The chain couples TRBV7-2 to TRBJ1-3, with D hard to call. The germline V gene encodes CDR1 SGHTA and CDR2 FQGNSA. Trimming removed 0 bases at V and 7 bases at J, with 10 bases between. This CDR3 contains 14 residues. The CDR3 coding sequence is TGTGCCAGCAGCTTAGCCCCACAGCCCAACACCATATATTTT. Its translation: CASSLAPQPNTIYF. Drawing the rest from reference TRBV7-2 and TRBJ1-3, the complete variable domain is GAGVSQSPSNKVTEKGKDVELRCDPISGHTALYWYRQSLGQGLEFLIYFQGNSAPDKSGLPSDRFSAERTGGSVSTLTIQRTQQEDSAVYLCASSLAPQPNTIYFGEGSWLTVV.

This clone occurred a few times. The chain has TRBV7-4 and TRBJ2-6; TRBD1 is a possible D gene (5 bases). The CDR3 totals 18 residues. Trimming took 2 bases from V and 0 from J, leaving 14 bases between them. Germline CDR1 and CDR2: SGHVT and SQSDAQ. Here the CDR3 reads CASSLRTGKPSGANVLTF. CDR3 nucleotides: TGTGCCAGCAGCTTAAGAACAGGTAAACCCTCTGGGGCCAACGTCCTGACTTTC.

The chain has TRBV5-4 and TRBJ2-5; no reliable D call. V was cut by 4 bases and J by 5 bases, with 9 bases left in between. This CDR3 region has 12 residues. Germline loops: CDR1 SGHNT, CDR2 YYREEE (reference sequence). The chain's CDR3 is CASSISQETQYF. The CDR3 DNA follows: TGTGCCAGCAGCATTTCTCAGGAGACCCAGTACTTC.

V gene TRBV18 combines with J gene TRBJ1-2; unclear D gene. V dropped 5 bases and J dropped 4 bases, with 8 bases sitting between them. The germline CDR1 and CDR2 sequences are KGHSH and LQKENI. This CDR3 region has 12 residues. This CDR3 reads CASSVQTYGYTF. In DNA, the CDR3 is TGTGCCAGCTCAGTACAGACCTATGGCTACACCTTC.

As concerns this clone: This same CDR3 is encoded by further DNA sequences in the sample. The chain has TRBV19 and TRBJ2-7; 8 bases are a match to TRBD2. The CDR3 has 14 amino acids. V lost 5 bases to trimming and J lost 2 bases; unmatched junction nucleotides: 5. Germline V gives CDR1 LNHDA, CDR2 SQIVND (reference sequence). Here the CDR3 reads CASSPTGGAYEQYF. For the CDR3, the DNA is TGTGCCAGTAGTCCCACCGGGGGGGCCTACGAGCAGTACTTC. Together with reference TRBV19 and TRBJ2-7, the CDR3 gives the full variable domain: DGGITQSPKYLFRKEGQNVTLSCEQNLNHDAMYWYRQDPGQGLRLIYYSQIVNDFQKGDIAEGYSVSREKKESFPLTVTSAQKNPTAFYLCASSPTGGAYEQYFGPGTRLTVT.

J is TRBJ1-6 and V is TRBV5-8; 7 bases are shared with TRBD1. V trimming: 4 bases; J trimming: 7 bases; junction bases outside the gene matches: 8. Germline V lookup: CDR1 SGHTS, CDR2 YDEGEE. This CDR3 region has 15 residues. CDR3 protein: CASSTRDRGNSPLHF. DNA for the CDR3: TGTGCCAGCAGCACAAGGGACAGAGGGAATTCACCCCTCCACTTT.

This sequence joins TRBV20-1 and TRBJ2-7; D remains ambiguous. Per the germline V gene, CDR1 is DFQATT and CDR2 is SNEGSKA (reference sequence). V lost 4 bases to trimming and J lost 3 bases, with 7 bases between them. The CDR3 has 11 amino acids. The CDR3 DNA sequence: TGCAGTGCTACCACTCTCTACGAGCAGTACTTC. It encodes CSATTLYEQYF.

DNA of the CDR3: TGTGCCATCAGTGGAGGCGGGGGGGCGTATGAGCAGTTCTTC. It specifies CAISGGGGAYEQFF. V usage is TRBV10-3 and J usage is TRBJ2-1; 9 bases fit TRBD2. The CDR3 loop spans 14 amino acids. CDR1 and CDR2 (germline): ENHRY, SYGVKD. After removal of 4 bases from V and 8 bases from J, the junction contained 6 bases not matched to a gene.

The chain has TRBV6-5 and TRBJ1-1, with 10 nucleotides matching TRBD1. This CDR3 region has 14 residues. V was clipped by 2 bases and J by 5 bases; unmatched bases: 2. CDR1 and CDR2 (germline): MNHEY, SVGAGI. The CDR3 is CASSYDRGRTEAFF. The CDR3 DNA is TGTGCCAGCAGTTACGACAGGGGGCGAACTGAAGCTTTCTTT.

The chain links TRBV6-5 to TRBJ2-1; the match to TRBD1 covers 12 bases. The J segment lost 9 bases and the V segment lost 5 bases, leaving 8 bases of the junction unmatched. The CDR3 has 15 amino acids. Germline assignment: CDR1 MNHEY and CDR2 SVGAGI. The CDR3 spells CASSTGQGAVSEQFF. The CDR3 nucleotides read TGTGCCAGCAGTACGGGACAGGGGGCGGTAAGTGAGCAGTTCTTC.